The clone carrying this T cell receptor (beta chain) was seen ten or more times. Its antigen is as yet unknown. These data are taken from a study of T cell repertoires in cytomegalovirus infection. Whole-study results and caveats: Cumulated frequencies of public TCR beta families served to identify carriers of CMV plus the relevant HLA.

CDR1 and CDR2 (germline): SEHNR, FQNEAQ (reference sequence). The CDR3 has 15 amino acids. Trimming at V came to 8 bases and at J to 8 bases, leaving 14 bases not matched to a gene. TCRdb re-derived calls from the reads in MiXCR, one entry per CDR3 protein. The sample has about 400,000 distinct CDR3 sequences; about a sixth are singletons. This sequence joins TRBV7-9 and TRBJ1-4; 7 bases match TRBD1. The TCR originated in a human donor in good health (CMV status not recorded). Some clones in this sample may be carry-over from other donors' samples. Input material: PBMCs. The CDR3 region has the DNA TGTGCCAGCTCACCCCCCGGGACAGAAGAAGAAAAACTGTTTTTT. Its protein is CASSPPGTEEEKLFF.